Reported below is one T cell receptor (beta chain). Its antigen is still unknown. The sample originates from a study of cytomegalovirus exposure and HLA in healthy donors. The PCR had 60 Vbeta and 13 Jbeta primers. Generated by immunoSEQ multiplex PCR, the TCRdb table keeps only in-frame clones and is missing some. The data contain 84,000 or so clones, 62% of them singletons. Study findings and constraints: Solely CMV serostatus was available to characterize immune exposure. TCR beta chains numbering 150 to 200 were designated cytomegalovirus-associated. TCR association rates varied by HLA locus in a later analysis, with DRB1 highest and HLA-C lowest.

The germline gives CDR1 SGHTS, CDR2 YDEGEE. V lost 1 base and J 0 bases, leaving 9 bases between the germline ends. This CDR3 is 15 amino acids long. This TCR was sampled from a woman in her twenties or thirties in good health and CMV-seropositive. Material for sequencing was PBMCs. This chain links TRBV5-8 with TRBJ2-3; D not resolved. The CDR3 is CASSLNSISTDTQYF. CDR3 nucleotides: TGTGCCAGCAGCTTGAACTCGATAAGCACAGATACGCAGTATTTT.